This T cell receptor (beta chain) appears in the sequencing data of a study of T cell responses to AZD1222 COVID-19 vaccine. Broader study findings: Repertoires were obtained solely post-peak T cell response.

V was pared by 6 bases and J by 6 bases, with 18 bases between. Per germline, CDR1 LNHDA and CDR2 SQIVND (reference sequence). The CDR3 has 15 amino acids. A remark on this clone: What it recognizes is unknown.

Assay used: immunoSEQ multiplex PCR; TCRdb lists only in-frame clones, some missing. The table lists some 140,000 clones, more than 90% of them singletons. This TCR was sampled from an adult in good health. The chain has TRBV19 and TRBJ2-1, with D perhaps TRBD2 (6 bases). The material sequenced was peripheral blood, taken on day 0 of AZD1222 vaccination. CDR3 sequence: CASRTGTGVGNEQFF. The CDR3 DNA follows: TGTGCCAGTAGAACCGGGACGGGGGTCGGCAATGAGCAGTTCTTC.